The 9 T cell receptor beta chains below were found in one sample sequenced in a study of neurological immune-mediated disorders. From the 5' RACE reads, TCRdb called clonotypes with MiXCR, one entry per CDR3 protein. The table lists around 30,000 distinct CDR3 sequences, around 4% of them singletons, with around 27% in the top ten. Input material: CD4+ T cells from blood. The receptor set was obtained from a woman between 35 and 50 years old in good health.

This clonotype was seen repeatedly, ten times or more. The chain uses TRBV7-6 and TRBJ2-5, with 7 nucleotides matching TRBD2. V was clipped by 8 bases and J by 5 bases; unmatched bases: 11. Looked up from germline, CDR1 is SGHVS and CDR2 is FNYEAQ. This CDR3 contains 14 residues. The CDR3 sequence is CASCAYGTKETQYF. In nucleotides, the CDR3 is TGTGCCAGCTGCGCCTACGGGACTAAGGAGACCCAGTACTTC.

This clonotype appeared many times. This sequence joins TRBV5-1 and TRBJ2-7; a possible D gene is TRBD1 (8 bases). V shed 1 base and J shed 1 base, with 12 bases lying between them. From germline, CDR1 is SGHRS and CDR2 YFSETQ. CDR3 length: 15 residues. The CDR3 DNA sequence: TGCGCCAGCAGCTTGAACAGGGGGGGGTCCTACGAGCAGTACTTC. It codes for CASSLNRGGSYEQYF.

This clonotype was found many times. The gene calls are TRBV11-2 and TRBJ2-5, with D possibly being TRBD1 or TRBD2 (7 bases each). Trimming took 3 bases from V and 3 from J, leaving 11 bases between them. Germline CDR1 SGHAT, CDR2 FQNNGV. This CDR3 region has 14 residues. The DNA of the CDR3 is TGTGCCAGCAGCTTGACAGGGAGGGAAGAGACCCAGTACTTC. Protein sequence: CASSLTGREETQYF. The whole variable domain, filled in from reference TRBV11-2 and TRBJ2-5, reads EAGVAQSPRYKIIEKRQSVAFWCNPISGHATLYWYQQILGQGPKLLIQFQNNGVVDDSQLPKDRFSAERLKGVDSTLKIQPAKLEDSAVYLCASSLTGREETQYFGPGTRLLVL.

The table lists this clonotype with many counts. CDR3 amino acids: CASTKQGSRGYTF. CDR3 nucleotides: TGTGCCAGCACTAAACAGGGGAGTCGTGGCTACACCTTC. The chain is built from TRBV12-3 or TRBV12-4 and TRBJ1-2, with 7 bases fitting TRBD1. Trimming took 7 bases from V and 7 from J; bases not matched to a gene: 9. The CDR3 covers 13 residues.

This clonotype was counted at least ten times. V and J are TRBV5-5 and TRBJ2-7; D remains unclear. The CDR3 has 12 amino acids. V shed 2 bases and J shed 2 bases, with 5 bases lying between them. Per the germline V gene, CDR1 is SGHKS and CDR2 is YYEKEE (reference sequence). The CDR3 loop is CASSLTPYEQYF. The CDR3 bases are TGTGCCAGCAGCTTAACCCCCTACGAGCAGTACTTC.

This clonotype was observed many times. The V gene is TRBV5-1, the J gene TRBJ2-3; D possibly matches TRBD1 or TRBD2 (5 bases each). Trimming took 0 bases from V and 0 from J, leaving 11 bases between them. Germline CDR1 SGHRS, CDR2 YFSETQ. The CDR3 runs 16 residues. The DNA of the CDR3 is TGCGCCAGCAGCTTGGGACCGGGGCCGAGCACAGATACGCAGTATTTT. Translation: CASSLGPGPSTDTQYF.

This clonotype has at least ten counts. The V gene is TRBV5-1, the J gene TRBJ2-5, with D perhaps matching TRBD2 (5 bases). CDR1 and CDR2 from the germline V gene are SGHRS and YFSETQ. Trimming shortened V by 0 bases and J by 9 bases, and 24 bases separated the two germline ends. The CDR3 length is 17 residues. This CDR3 reads CASSLAPLSGTILPQYF. The CDR3 bases are TGCGCCAGCAGCTTGGCGCCCCTAAGCGGAACCATTCTTCCCCAGTACTTC.

This clonotype was found many times. The chain links TRBV7-2 to TRBJ2-7; TRBD2 is a possible D gene (5 bases). Trimming pared 2 bases from V and 0 bases from J, leaving 8 bases between. Germline values: CDR1 SGHTA, CDR2 FQGNSA. The CDR3 contains 14 residues. CDR3 region: CASSLTSGSYEQYF. The CDR3 region has the DNA TGTGCCAGCAGCTTAACAAGCGGCTCCTACGAGCAGTACTTC.

This clonotype was detected ten times or more. The chain is built from TRBV29-1 and TRBJ1-1; the D gene is possibly TRBD1 (5 bases). This CDR3 region has 11 residues. The germline V gene encodes CDR1 SQVTM and CDR2 ANQGSEA. V was clipped by 4 bases and J by 7 bases, with 10 bases between them. The CDR3 loop reads CSVGRGGEAFF. CDR3 DNA: TGCAGCGTTGGAAGGGGTGGTGAAGCTTTCTTT.